The 23 T cell receptor beta chains below were found in one sample sequenced in a study of blood T cell repertoires in COVID-19. Measured with immunoSEQ multiplex PCR; TCRdb has only the in-frame clones, and not every one. The sample has 230,000 or so clones; about 90% are singletons. Source material: peripheral blood. The receptors derive from a man between 40 and 49 years old with active or convalescent COVID-19.

J is TRBJ1-2 and V is TRBV28, with a weak D call TRBD1 (6 bases). Trimming took off 3 bases at V and 7 bases at J, with 18 bases between the two ends. The germline CDR1 and CDR2 sequences are MDHEN and SYDVKM. The CDR3 is 15 amino acids. CDR3 sequence reads: CASSLEAGVRSGYTF. In nucleotides, the CDR3 is TGTGCCAGCAGTTTGGAGGCAGGGGTACGGAGTGGCTACACCTTC.

This sequence joins TRBV20-1 and TRBJ1-1; TRBD1 might be the D (6 bases). The germline CDR1 and CDR2 sequences are DFQATT and SNEGSKA (reference sequence). This CDR3 spans 16 amino acids. V was cut by 3 bases and J by 5 bases, with 22 bases left in between. The CDR3 region has the DNA TGCAGTGCTAGTATGAACAACCGGGGGGCATGGACTGAAGCTTTCTTT. This encodes CSASMNNRGAWTEAFF.

The chain links TRBV5-5 to TRBJ1-2; D ambiguous. The CDR3 length is 13 residues. Trimming removed 1 base from V and 5 bases from J, with 9 bases in between. Germline V CDR1 and CDR2: SGHKS, YYEKEE (reference sequence). CDR3 sequence (DNA): TGTGCCAGCAGCTTGACCCAACAGTATGGCTACACCTTC. This gives the protein CASSLTQQYGYTF. The complete variable domain, with remaining parts taken from reference TRBV5-5 and TRBJ1-2, reads DAGVTQSPTHLIKTRGQQVTLRCSPISGHKSVSWYQQVLGQGPQFIFQYYEKEERGRGNFPDRFSARQFPNYSSELNVNALLLGDSALYLCASSLTQQYGYTFGSGTRLTVV.

This sequence joins TRBV29-1 and TRBJ2-5; 10 nucleotides agree with TRBD2. Looked up from germline, CDR1 is SQVTM and CDR2 is ANQGSEA. Trimming at V came to 6 bases and at J to 1 base, leaving 5 bases not matched to a gene. The CDR3 runs 14 residues. Here the CDR3 DNA reads TGCAGCGTCCGTACTAGCGGGACCCAAGAGACCCAGTACTTC. This gives the protein CSVRTSGTQETQYF.

V and J are TRBV19 and TRBJ2-7; D is possibly TRBD1 (6 bases). The CDR3 covers 14 residues. Germline assignment: CDR1 LNHDA and CDR2 SQIVND (reference sequence). The germline V and J ends were trimmed by 1 base and 7 bases, with 14 bases remaining between them. CDR3 nucleotide sequence: TGTGCCAGTAGTATAGGACAGGCCGGGCGTGAGCAGTACTTC. This encodes CASSIGQAGREQYF.

The J gene is TRBJ1-2, the V gene TRBV28; 7 bases are a match to TRBD1. The CDR3 has 15 amino acids. With V trimmed by 4 bases and J by 5 bases, 10 bases remained unmatched. Per the germline V gene, CDR1 is MDHEN and CDR2 is SYDVKM. The CDR3 bases are TGTGCCAGCAGTTCCCCGACAGGGTTGAGTTATGGCTACACCTTC. It specifies CASSSPTGLSYGYTF.

As to this clone: In the same sample, other DNA sequences code for this CDR3. The V gene is TRBV4-1, the J gene TRBJ1-2, with 9 bases identical to TRBD1. CDR1 MGHRA and CDR2 YSYEKL come from the germline V gene. Losses at the gene ends were 4 bases for V and 3 bases for J; bases not matched to a gene: 3. This CDR3 is built from 14 residues. CDR3 DNA: TGCGCCAGCAGCCCGGGACAGGGCGACTATGGCTACACCTTC. Translation gives CASSPGQGDYGYTF.

V and J are TRBV9 and TRBJ2-1, with D perhaps TRBD2 (6 bases). V dropped 0 bases and J dropped 8 bases, with 6 bases sitting between them. Germline assignment: CDR1 SGDLS and CDR2 YYNGEE. The CDR3 is made up of 12 amino acids. The CDR3 sequence is CASSVGGDEQFF. DNA of the CDR3: TGTGCCAGCAGCGTAGGGGGGGATGAGCAGTTCTTC.

This clone was counted a single time. The genes are TRBV21-1 and TRBJ2-7; TRBD1 is the table's D call and was not checked against the DNA. TRBV21-1 is a known pseudogene. The CDR3 sequence is 14 residues long. The CDR3 DNA is TGTGCCAGCAGCAAAGAGGGTCAGGGGGACGAGCAGTACTTC. Translating gives CASSKEGQGDEQYF.

V is TRBV5-1 and J is TRBJ2-2; 11 nucleotides agree with TRBD2. The CDR3 runs 16 residues. Germline values: CDR1 SGHRS, CDR2 YFSETQ. Losses at the gene ends were 2 bases for V and 9 bases for J; bases not matched to a gene: 9. CDR3 residues: CASSFGELAGGRELFF. The CDR3 DNA reads TGCGCCAGCAGCTTCGGAGAGCTAGCGGGGGGCAGGGAGCTGTTTTTT.

CDR3 sequence: CASSQKGAGSGNTIYF. Here the CDR3 DNA reads TGTGCCAGCAGCCAAAAAGGGGCCGGCTCTGGAAACACCATATATTTT. The V call is TRBV3-1 (or the pseudogene TRBV3-2), the J call TRBJ1-3, with D maybe TRBD1 (5 bases). V lost 2 bases to trimming and J lost 0 bases, with 11 bases between them. Germline loops: CDR1 LGHDT, CDR2 YNNKEL (reference sequence). The length of the CDR3 is 16 residues.

This clone has a single count. V is TRBV16 and J is TRBJ1-1; D unresolved. CDR3 length: 14 residues. Germline lookup yields CDR1 KGHSY and CDR2 FQNENV. Trimming removed 4 bases from V and 4 bases from J, with 13 bases in between. The CDR3 is CASSPFGLATEAFF. The CDR3 DNA is TGTGCCAGCAGCCCCTTTGGACTGGCCACTGAAGCTTTCTTT.

The chain couples TRBV9 to TRBJ2-3, with no clear D. V dropped 5 bases and J dropped 1 base, with 14 bases sitting between them. CDR3 length equals 15 residues. Germline V gene data show CDR1 as SGDLS and CDR2 as YYNGEE. This CDR3 is CASSLLISRTDTQYF. In DNA form, the CDR3 reads TGTGCCAGCAGTCTCTTGATTAGTCGCACAGATACGCAGTATTTT.

The V call is TRBV5-1, the J call TRBJ2-5, with 9 bases fitting TRBD2. The V gene end was trimmed by 10 bases and the J gene end by 5 bases; junction bases not matched to a gene: 15. The CDR3 covers 15 residues. Germline V gene sequence: CDR1 SGHRS, CDR2 YFSETQ. The CDR3 coding sequence is TGCGCCCCCAGCCGCGGGGGGGGCCCTGGGGAGACCCAGTACTTC. This codes for CAPSRGGGPGETQYF.

The J gene is TRBJ2-1, the V gene TRBV5-1, with 8 nucleotides matching TRBD2. Germline-derived CDR1 and CDR2 are SGHRS and YFSETQ. The V segment lost 4 bases and the J segment 0 bases; nucleotides outside the gene matches: 9. The CDR3 runs to 17 residues. The CDR3 coding sequence is TGCGCCAGCAGCCCGGGAGGTAGCGGGACCTCCTACAATGAGCAGTTCTTC. This codes for CASSPGGSGTSYNEQFF. Complete variable domain (other parts from reference TRBV5-1 and TRBJ2-1): KAGVTQTPRYLIKTRGQQVTLSCSPISGHRSVSWYQQTPGQGLQFLFEYFSETQRNKGNFPGRFSGRQFSNSRSEMNVSTLELGDSALYLCASSPGGSGTSYNEQFFGPGTRLTVL.

The rearrangement uses TRBV27 and TRBJ2-7, with a weak D call TRBD1 (5 bases). CDR3 length: 13 amino acids. Trimming took 2 bases from V and 2 from J, leaving 7 bases between them. CDR1 is MNHEY, CDR2 SMNVEV, per germline (reference sequence). The CDR3 nucleotides are TGTGCCAGCAGTTTACAGGGAACCTACGAGCAGTACTTC. Residues: CASSLQGTYEQYF.

V gene TRBV11-2 combines with J gene TRBJ1-1, with D possibly TRBD1 on 5 matching bases. The CDR3 covers 13 residues. V was trimmed by 5 bases and J by 8 bases, leaving 15 bases between them. CDR1 and CDR2 from the germline V gene are SGHAT and FQNNGV. The CDR3 region is CASSPQSRAEAFF. The CDR3 nucleotides are TGTGCCAGCAGCCCCCAGTCCAGGGCCGAAGCTTTCTTT. The whole variable domain, filled in from reference TRBV11-2 and TRBJ1-1, reads EAGVAQSPRYKIIEKRQSVAFWCNPISGHATLYWYQQILGQGPKLLIQFQNNGVVDDSQLPKDRFSAERLKGVDSTLKIQPAKLEDSAVYLCASSPQSRAEAFFGQGTRLTVV.

CDR3 nucleotide sequence: TGTGCCAGCAGCCTCCGGGACACAAGCTACGAGCAGTACTTC. Its protein is CASSLRDTSYEQYF. The chain joins TRBV6-5 to TRBJ2-7; perhaps TRBD1 as D (6 bases). From germline, CDR1 is MNHEY and CDR2 SVGAGI. The CDR3 totals 14 residues. Deletions cut 6 bases from V and 3 bases from J, with 15 bases between.

The rearrangement joins TRBV9 to TRBJ2-3; 8 positions agree with TRBD1. The CDR3 has 19 amino acids. V trimming: 2 bases; J trimming: 1 base; junction bases outside the gene matches: 15. Germline lookup yields CDR1 SGDLS and CDR2 YYNGEE. The CDR3 region is CASSVNDLIGTGGTDTQYF. The CDR3 coding sequence is TGTGCCAGCAGCGTGAACGACCTAATTGGGACAGGAGGCACAGATACGCAGTATTTT.

The chain joins TRBV6-5 to TRBJ1-2; TRBD1 might be the D (6 bases). Germline V CDR1 and CDR2: MNHEY, SVGAGI. Trimming shortened V by 6 bases and J by 1 base, and 12 bases separated the two germline ends. CDR3 length equals 14 residues. CDR3 in DNA: TGTGCCAGCAGGCTGACAGGCTTTAACTATGGCTACACCTTC. This codes for CASRLTGFNYGYTF.

Only a few counts were recorded for this clone. The genes are TRBV2 and TRBJ1-5, with D uncertain. Germline values: CDR1 SNHLY, CDR2 FYNNEI. Trimming stripped 2 bases from V and 1 base from J, with 9 bases between. The CDR3 covers 15 residues. DNA for the CDR3: TGTGCCAGCAGTGAACAACAGATAAGCAATCAGCCCCAGCATTTT. Its protein product is CASSEQQISNQPQHF.

V usage is TRBV2 and J usage is TRBJ2-7, with unresolved D. CDR1 SNHLY and CDR2 FYNNEI come from the germline V gene. V was trimmed by 6 bases and J by 9 bases, leaving 18 bases between them. CDR3 length: 13 residues. CDR3 in amino acids: CASSRIPETGQYF. DNA of the CDR3: TGTGCCAGCAGCCGAATCCCTGAGACGGGGCAGTACTTC. The full variable domain, completed using reference TRBV2 and TRBJ2-7, is EPEVTQTPSHQVTQMGQEVILRCVPISNHLYFYWYRQILGQKVEFLVSFYNNEISEKSEIFDDQFSVERPDGSNFTLKIRSTKLEDSAMYFCASSRIPETGQYFGPGTRLTVT.

The chain joins TRBV5-4 to TRBJ2-3; 13 nucleotides agree with TRBD2. Germline loops: CDR1 SGHNT, CDR2 YYREEE (reference sequence). The CDR3 sequence is 15 residues long. The V segment lost 9 bases and the J segment 3 bases; nucleotides outside the gene matches: 7. The chain's CDR3 is CATLTSGGPTDTQYF. The CDR3 nucleotides are TGTGCCACCCTGACTAGCGGGGGGCCAACAGATACGCAGTATTTT. The full variable domain, in which reference TRBV5-4 and TRBJ2-3 provide the parts outside the CDR3, is ETGVTQSPTHLIKTRGQQVTLRCSSQSGHNTVSWYQQALGQGPQFIFQYYREEENGRGNFPPRFSGLQFPNYSSELNVNALELDDSALYLCATLTSGGPTDTQYFGPGTRLTVL.